Below, 6 T cell receptor beta chains from the same sample are listed, as sequenced in a study of T cells after somatic rescue of genetic block. Produced via immunoSEQ multiplex PCR; TCRdb's table is partial and in-frame only. Of roughly 67,000 clones in the sample, around 93% are singletons; the top ten hold about 2.7%. Sequenced input: peripheral blood mononuclear cells (PBMCs). Source of these receptors: a middle-aged man.

The chain joins TRBV7-2 to TRBJ1-4; the D gene is possibly TRBD1 (5 bases). CDR1 is SGHTA and CDR2 is FQGNSA in the germline V gene. The V end lost 5 bases, the J end lost 5 bases, and 12 bases lay between the germline ends. The CDR3 extends over 14 amino acids. DNA of the CDR3: TGTGCCAGCAGCCGAGTTTGGGGGAATGAAAAACTGTTTTTT. This gives the protein CASSRVWGNEKLFF. Complete variable domain (other parts from reference TRBV7-2 and TRBJ1-4): GAGVSQSPSNKVTEKGKDVELRCDPISGHTALYWYRQSLGQGLEFLIYFQGNSAPDKSGLPSDRFSAERTGGSVSTLTIQRTQQEDSAVYLCASSRVWGNEKLFFGSGTQLSVL.

This chain connects TRBV2 to TRBJ1-1; tentatively, D is TRBD1 (5 bases). Trimming stripped 5 bases from V and 4 bases from J, with 11 bases between. CDR3 length: 13 amino acids. Germline-derived CDR1 and CDR2 are SNHLY and FYNNEI. As DNA, the CDR3 is TGTGCCAGCAGTAGGGGTGAAGGCACTGAAGCTTTCTTT. Translating gives CASSRGEGTEAFF.

V and J are TRBV5-1 and TRBJ1-3; D is undetermined. V lost 1 base to trimming and J lost 2 bases, with 10 bases between them. Germline CDR1 reads SGHRS; CDR2 reads YFSETQ. The CDR3 has 15 amino acids. This CDR3 is CASSLSGDPGNTIYF. The CDR3 nucleotides read TGCGCCAGCAGCTTGTCTGGGGATCCTGGAAACACCATATATTTT.

The rearrangement uses TRBV6-1 and TRBJ2-7; D is uncertain. The germline V and J ends were trimmed by 0 bases and 0 bases, with 6 bases remaining between them. The CDR3 covers 14 residues. The germline gives CDR1 MNHNS, CDR2 SASEGT. DNA for the CDR3: TGTGCCAGCAGTGAAGCTGAGTCCTCCTACGAGCAGTACTTC. Translation: CASSEAESSYEQYF.

This clone was counted a single time. The J gene is TRBJ2-3, the V gene TRBV5-1; D unclear. V was cut by 5 bases and J by 4 bases, with 14 bases left in between. This CDR3 has 14 residues. Germline V lookup: CDR1 SGHRS, CDR2 YFSETQ. Written as DNA, the CDR3 is TGCGCCAGCAGTCCAAGGGAAGGAGCAGATACGCAGTATTTT. Its protein is CASSPREGADTQYF. The whole variable domain, remainder taken from reference TRBV5-1 and TRBJ2-3, is KAGVTQTPRYLIKTRGQQVTLSCSPISGHRSVSWYQQTPGQGLQFLFEYFSETQRNKGNFPGRFSGRQFSNSRSEMNVSTLELGDSALYLCASSPREGADTQYFGPGTRLTVL.

This chain joins TRBV2 and TRBJ1-4; D ambiguous. CDR3 length equals 15 residues. Germline V lookup: CDR1 SNHLY, CDR2 FYNNEI. V was pared by 6 bases and J by 8 bases, with 19 bases between. The CDR3 sequence: CASRGAGAVQEKLFF. The DNA of the CDR3 is TGTGCCAGCAGGGGAGCAGGTGCAGTTCAGGAAAAACTGTTTTTT.